The 24 T cell receptor beta chains below all came from one sample that was sequenced in a study of blood T cell repertoires in COVID-19. Libraries were prepared by immunoSEQ multiplex PCR; TCRdb keeps only in-frame clonotypes and omits some of them. The table includes some 180,000 clones, roughly 80% detected once. The sample comprised peripheral blood. The receptors derive from a man aged 60-69 years with acute or convalescent COVID-19.

This chain uses TRBV5-4 with TRBJ2-2; 11 bases agree with TRBD2. From germline, CDR1 is SGHNT and CDR2 YYREEE (reference sequence). This CDR3 has 16 amino acids. V shed 4 bases and J 5 bases; nucleotides not matched to a gene: 7. In DNA, the CDR3 is TGTGCCAGCAGCCCGGATCGACTAGCGGGGACCGGGGAGCTGTTTTTT. Translating gives CASSPDRLAGTGELFF.

The chain combines TRBV5-1 with TRBJ2-1; TRBD2 might be the D (5 bases). Germline CDR1 reads SGHRS; CDR2 reads YFSETQ. The CDR3 runs 15 residues. V lost 5 bases to trimming and J lost 0 bases, with 12 bases between them. In DNA, the CDR3 is TGCGCCAGCAGGATGACTACCAACTCCTACAATGAGCAGTTCTTC. Amino acids: CASRMTTNSYNEQFF.

The chain carries TRBV6-1 and TRBJ2-1, with TRBD2 identical over 7 bases. V lost 4 bases, J lost 5 bases, and 17 bases stayed unmatched. The length of the CDR3 is 18 residues. Germline-derived CDR1 and CDR2 are MNHNS and SASEGT. CDR3 in DNA: TGTGCCAGCAGTGCATTCCCACCCGGGACTATGGGAGACAATGAGCAGTTCTTC. It translates to CASSAFPPGTMGDNEQFF.

This chain links TRBV2 with TRBJ1-1; the match to TRBD1 covers 9 bases. Germline V gives CDR1 SNHLY, CDR2 FYNNEI. Losses at the gene ends were 6 bases for V and 0 bases for J; bases not matched to a gene: 8. This CDR3 comprises 16 residues. The CDR3 sequence: CASSAYRTGVNTEAFF. The CDR3 nucleotides are TGTGCCAGCAGCGCGTACAGGACAGGGGTGAACACTGAAGCTTTCTTT.

The chain employs TRBV10-3 and TRBJ1-5; D is unresolved. The CDR3 has 15 amino acids. Trimming left V 0 bases short and J 0 bases short, with 6 bases between. In germline, CDR1 is ENHRY, CDR2 SYGVKD. CDR3 nucleotide sequence: TGTGCCATCAGTGAGTCGACTATTAGCAATCAGCCCCAGCATTTT. Its translation: CAISESTISNQPQHF.

This chain joins TRBV29-1 and TRBJ2-7; 8 bases are shared with TRBD2. From germline, CDR1 is SQVTM and CDR2 ANQGSEA. The CDR3 extends over 12 amino acids. With 5 bases clipped from V and 5 bases from J, the junction kept 5 bases outside the gene matches. CDR3 residues: CSVTPGGDEQYF. The CDR3, as DNA: TGCAGCGTTACCCCCGGGGGGGACGAGCAGTACTTC.

This chain uses TRBV28 with TRBJ1-4; 8 bases line up with TRBD1. The ends lost 4 bases at V and 8 bases at J; junction bases unmatched: 6. The CDR3 consists of 14 residues. The germline V gene has CDR1 MDHEN and CDR2 SYDVKM. The DNA of the CDR3 is TGTGCCAGCAGTTCCCAGGGGGCGGAAGAAAAACTGTTTTTT. Protein sequence: CASSSQGAEEKLFF.

This sequence joins TRBV7-2 and TRBJ2-7; perhaps TRBD1 as D (6 bases). Germline V gene sequence: CDR1 SGHTA, CDR2 FQGNSA. The CDR3 runs 15 residues. Trimming took 0 bases from V and 0 from J, leaving 9 bases between them. The CDR3 here is CASSLATGASYEQYF. CDR3 in DNA: TGTGCCAGCAGCTTAGCGACAGGCGCCTCCTACGAGCAGTACTTC.

The J gene is TRBJ1-5, the V gene TRBV6-5, with a weak D call TRBD1 (6 bases). V gave up 4 bases and J gave up 0 bases, with 13 bases separating them. Germline V CDR1 and CDR2: MNHEY, SVGAGI. This CDR3 region has 16 residues. The CDR3 DNA reads TGTGCCAGCAGTTTCAATACAGGGAATAGCAATCAGCCCCAGCATTTT. Translation gives CASSFNTGNSNQPQHF.

This chain uses TRBV24-1 with TRBJ2-2, with D perhaps TRBD1 (6 bases). The CDR3 length is 14 residues. V lost 6 bases and J 11 bases, leaving 18 bases between the germline ends. Germline V lookup: CDR1 KGHDR, CDR2 SFDVKD. CDR3 sequence reads: CATSSLSRGFELFF. CDR3 DNA sequence: TGTGCCACCAGTTCTCTAAGCAGGGGTTTTGAGCTGTTTTTT.

This clone was recorded many times. The genes are TRBV27 and TRBJ2-3; 7 bases line up with TRBD2. V was pared by 6 bases and J by 6 bases, with 3 bases of the junction left unmatched. The CDR3 spans 12 residues. Germline V gene lookup returns CDR1 MNHEY and CDR2 SMNVEV (reference sequence). The CDR3 loop is CASRKGGDTQYF. The CDR3 region has the DNA TGTGCCAGCAGAAAGGGAGGGGATACGCAGTATTTT.

The CDR3 region is CASSEGGANLGTQYF. CDR3 nucleotides: TGCGCCAGCAGTGAAGGCGGGGCGAATCTTGGCACGCAGTATTTT. This rearrangement joins TRBV10-1 to TRBJ2-3; D is perhaps TRBD2 (6 bases). This CDR3 has 15 amino acids. The germline V gene encodes CDR1 WNHNN and CDR2 SYGVQD (reference sequence). V lost 3 bases and J 9 bases, leaving 19 bases between the germline ends.

The DNA of the CDR3 is TGTGCCAGCAGCGTAGAACAAGGGAGGGACGGCGCTGAAGCTTTCTTT. Translating gives CASSVEQGRDGAEAFF. The chain links TRBV9 to TRBJ1-1; a possible D gene is TRBD1 (5 bases). The V gene lost 0 bases and the J gene lost 6 bases, with 18 bases spanning the gap. CDR3 length equals 16 residues. The germline gives CDR1 SGDLS, CDR2 YYNGEE. The complete variable domain, with remaining parts taken from reference TRBV9 and TRBJ1-1, reads DSGVTQTPKHLITATGQRVTLRCSPRSGDLSVYWYQQSLDQGLQFLIQYYNGEERAKGNILERFSAQQFPDLHSELNLSSLELGDSALYFCASSVEQGRDGAEAFFGQGTRLTVV.

This chain joins TRBV3-1 (or the pseudogene TRBV3-2) and TRBJ2-1; 10 nucleotides agree with TRBD2. Losses at the gene ends were 2 bases for V and 6 bases for J; bases not matched to a gene: 4. The CDR3 runs to 15 residues. Germline V gene lookup returns CDR1 LGHDT and CDR2 YNNKEL (reference sequence). The CDR3 DNA reads TGTGCCAGCAGCCAACTAGCGGGAGCATCCAATGAGCAGTTCTTC. Translated, it gives CASSQLAGASNEQFF.

This sequence joins TRBV10-1 and TRBJ1-2; D gene uncertain. Germline V lookup: CDR1 WNHNN, CDR2 SYGVQD (reference sequence). Deletions cut 2 bases from V and 5 bases from J, with 9 bases between. The CDR3 covers 13 residues. CDR3 nucleotide sequence: TGCGCCAGCAGTGAGGGAGGGTCTTATGGCTACACCTTC. Amino acids: CASSEGGSYGYTF.

The chain employs TRBV3-1 (or the pseudogene TRBV3-2) and TRBJ1-6, with 8 positions matching TRBD1. Germline trimming cut 1 base from V and 10 bases from J; bases unmatched to any gene: 6. Germline V lookup: CDR1 LGHDT, CDR2 YNNKEL (reference sequence). This CDR3 is built from 15 residues. The CDR3 sequence: CASSQGGQGWSPLHF. The CDR3 nucleotides read TGTGCCAGCAGCCAAGGAGGACAGGGATGGTCACCCCTCCACTTT.

The rearrangement links TRBV29-1 to TRBJ2-1; the match to TRBD2 covers 7 bases. The CDR3 has 15 amino acids. Germline V gene sequence: CDR1 SQVTM, CDR2 ANQGSEA. Germline trimming cut 3 bases from V and 0 bases from J; bases unmatched to any gene: 5. The CDR3 DNA is TGCAGCGTTGAGGGCGGGAGTAACTCCTACAATGAGCAGTTCTTC. Protein sequence: CSVEGGSNSYNEQFF.

This clone was seen only a few times. V and J are TRBV6-2 or TRBV6-3 and TRBJ1-6; D unresolved. Between the trimmed V and J ends, which lost 3 bases and 2 bases, there was a span of 11 bases. Germline CDR1 is MNHEY and CDR2 is SVGEGT. The CDR3 totals 16 residues. The CDR3 is CASSYSTFPYNSPLHF. CDR3 nucleotide sequence: TGTGCCAGCAGTTATTCGACATTCCCCTATAATTCACCCCTCCACTTT.

The chain is built from TRBV5-4 and TRBJ1-2; maybe TRBD1 (6 bases). The germline gives CDR1 SGHNT, CDR2 YYREEE (reference sequence). The CDR3 has 13 residues. Trimming pared 7 bases from V and 3 bases from J, leaving 13 bases between. The CDR3: CASRRDTHYGYTF. Written as DNA, the CDR3 is TGTGCCAGCCGACGGGACACACACTATGGCTACACCTTC.

V gene TRBV18 combines with J gene TRBJ1-5; the D is unclear. Germline V gene sequence: CDR1 KGHSH, CDR2 LQKENI. This CDR3 has 13 amino acids. V was cut by 1 base and J by 3 bases, with 4 bases left in between. CDR3 region: CASSPQHNQPQHF. The DNA for the CDR3 is TGTGCCAGCTCACCACAGCACAATCAGCCCCAGCATTTT.

This clone was counted once. V usage is TRBV11-3 and J usage is TRBJ2-3; D gene uncertain. The V end lost 0 bases, the J end lost 3 bases, and 7 bases lay between the germline ends. The CDR3 is 14 residues long. Germline values: CDR1 SGHNT, CDR2 YENEEA. CDR3 bases: TGTGCCAGCAGCTTAGAGGCAGGTACAGATACGCAGTATTTT. Protein: CASSLEAGTDTQYF.

This chain uses TRBV7-9 with TRBJ1-5, with D tentatively TRBD1 (5 bases). Between the trimmed V and J ends, which lost 6 bases and 2 bases, there was a span of 11 bases. From germline, CDR1 is SEHNR and CDR2 FQNEAQ (reference sequence). The CDR3 consists of 14 residues. The CDR3 sequence is CASSPGGGNQPQHF. CDR3 DNA sequence: TGTGCCAGCAGTCCGGGGGGAGGCAATCAGCCCCAGCATTTT.

A word on this clone: Distinct nucleotide sequences in the sample also encode this CDR3. The gene calls are TRBV7-2 and TRBJ1-3, with 9 bases aligning to TRBD1. Losses at the gene ends were 1 base for V and 4 bases for J; bases not matched to a gene: 2. CDR1 is SGHTA and CDR2 is FQGNSA in the germline V gene. The CDR3 has 15 residues. CDR3 in DNA: TGTGCCAGCAGCTTAGGGGACAGGGTCGGAAACACCATATATTTT. Translation: CASSLGDRVGNTIYF.

The chain uses TRBV19 and TRBJ1-2; TRBD1 agrees at 8 bases. The germline CDR1 and CDR2 sequences are LNHDA and SQIVND (reference sequence). V was pared by 2 bases and J by 6 bases, with 2 bases of the junction left unmatched. The CDR3 covers 13 residues. The CDR3 DNA sequence: TGTGCCAGTAGTATATCACAGGGGGATGGCTACACCTTC. Its translation is CASSISQGDGYTF.